Reported below is one TCR beta chain. The V gene's germline CDR1 is SGHRS and CDR2 YFSETQ. J lost 8 bases, V lost 3 bases, and 6 bases had no gene match. CDR3 length equals 14 residues. This specimen comes from a study of T cell changes during pregnancy in multiple sclerosis. Produced via immunoSEQ multiplex PCR; TCRdb's table is partial and in-frame only. The table has some 70,000 clones, roughly 90% seen once. The V call is TRBV5-1, the J call TRBJ1-2; 11 bases fit TRBD1. This clonotype originated in a female donor in good health, enrolled as a control in a pregnancy study. The source material was CD4+ T cells from peripheral blood mononuclear cells, sampled in the third trimester of pregnancy. As DNA, the CDR3 is TGCGCCAGCAGCTATGGACAGGGGGCAAGAGGCTACACCTTC. The encoded protein is CASSYGQGARGYTF. The entire variable domain, with the rest obtained from reference TRBV5-1 and TRBJ1-2, is as follows: KAGVTQTPRYLIKTRGQQVTLSCSPISGHRSVSWYQQTPGQGLQFLFEYFSETQRNKGNFPGRFSGRQFSNSRSEMNVSTLELGDSALYLCASSYGQGARGYTFGSGTRLTVV.